Listed below are T cell receptor beta chains from one sample, sequenced in a study of OX40 agonist ivuxolimab in advanced cancers. Some clones are missing from TCRdb's copy, which holds only in-frame ones; the method was immunoSEQ multiplex PCR. Of about 11,000 clones listed, 78% are singletons. The sequencing used CD4+ or CD8+ T cells sorted from blood, collected in a trial of the OX40 agonist ivuxolimab. These TCRs come from an adult with an advanced solid tumor such as melanoma, head and neck, liver or kidney cancer. The CDR3 runs from the conserved cysteine through the conserved F or W. The D gene is left open where the match is weak. Expanded clones are given a class, and other clones once, few, many or no size at all.

cdr3_length | clone_size | j_call | d_call | v_call | cdr3_nt | cdr3_aa
14 | - | TRBJ2-7 | - | TRBV7-8 | TGTGCCAGCAGCTTACGAGGCCTAGTTGGCGAGCAGTACTTC | CASSLRGLVGEQYF
14 | once | TRBJ1-4 | - | TRBV28 | TGTGCCAGCAGCCCCGATCGTATTAATGAAAAACTGTTTTTT | CASSPDRINEKLFF
13 | few | TRBJ1-2 | - | TRBV4-1 | TGCGCCAGCAGCCATGCGGGGGGGGATGGCTACACCTTC | CASSHAGGDGYTF
14 | - | TRBJ1-2 | - | TRBV5-5 | TGTGCCAGCAGCGTCCCGGTCGGGAACTATGGCTACACCTTC | CASSVPVGNYGYTF
14 | - | TRBJ2-7 | - | TRBV30 | TGTGCCTGGAGTGGGAGGGAAAATAGGTACGAGCAGTACTTC | CAWSGRENRYEQYF
14 | - | TRBJ1-1 | - | TRBV27 | TGTGCCAGCAGTCCGGACAGTCTGAACACTGAAGCTTTCTTT | CASSPDSLNTEAFF
11 | few | TRBJ1-2 | - | TRBV2 | TGTGCCAGCAGTGACACCTATGGCTACACCTTC | CASSDTYGYTF
17 | - | TRBJ2-1 | TRBD2 | TRBV6-1 | TGTGCCAGCAGTGAAGGCATTAGCGGGATAACCTACAATGAGCAGTTCTTC | CASSEGISGITYNEQFF
15 | - | TRBJ2-7 | TRBD1 | TRBV5-5 | TGTGCCAGTAACAGCCCGGGACAGGGGCGCTACGAGCAGTACTTC | CASNSPGQGRYEQYF
14 | - | TRBJ1-2 | - | TRBV19 | TGTGCCAGTAGTCTAGGATGGACAGATTATGGCTACACCTTC | CASSLGWTDYGYTF
16 | - | TRBJ2-1 | TRBD2 | TRBV9 | TGTGCCAGCAGCGTAGTGCCGCGGGAGGGCTCAGATGAGCAGTTCTTC | CASSVVPREGSDEQFF
16 | few | TRBJ2-2 | - | TRBV4-3 | TGCGCCAGCAGCCAAGAACGGGCAGGAAGGACCGGGGAGCTGTTTTTT | CASSQERAGRTGELFF
13 | once | TRBJ2-3 | TRBD2 | TRBV19 | TGTGCCAGTAGTATAGTCGCGGGGGACACGCAGTATTTT | CASSIVAGDTQYF
11 | - | TRBJ2-3 | TRBD2 | TRBV2 | TGTGCCAGCAGTGGGGAGGGTACGCAGTATTTT | CASSGEGTQYF
12 | - | TRBJ2-3 | - | TRBV11-3 | TGTGCCAGCAGCTCCCCCGCAGATACGCAGTATTTT | CASSSPADTQYF
16 | - | TRBJ2-1 | TRBD2 | TRBV19 | TGTGCCAGTAGTATCGGGGGAGGGCCTTCCTACAATGAGCAGTTCTTC | CASSIGGGPSYNEQFF
16 | - | TRBJ2-7 | - | TRBV9 | TGTGCCAGCAGCGTAGGGACATCCCCCGCCCTCGAGGAGCAGTACTTC | CASSVGTSPALEEQYF
15 | - | TRBJ2-1 | - | TRBV9 | TGTGCCAGCAGCGTTGACGGAGAGCTGTACAATGAGCAGTTCTTC | CASSVDGELYNEQFF
14 | - | TRBJ1-2 | - | TRBV7-9 | TGTGCCAGCAGCATACAGGGTACTAACTATGGCTACACCTTC | CASSIQGTNYGYTF
14 | - | TRBJ2-7 | TRBD2 | TRBV5-4 | TGTGCCAGCGGTAGCGGGAGGGCCGTTGGCGAGCAGTACTTC | CASGSGRAVGEQYF
13 | - | TRBJ1-1 | - | TRBV9 | TGTGCCAGCAGCTCTACAATGAACACTGAAGCTTTCTTT | CASSSTMNTEAFF
14 | - | TRBJ1-1 | - | TRBV21-1 | TGTGCCAGCAGCAAAGAAAGTACGAACACTGAAGCTTTCTTT | CASSKESTNTEAFF
14 | - | TRBJ2-7 | TRBD1 | TRBV28 | TGTGCCAGCATGGTCGGGACAGGGGCCGCTGAGCAGTACTTC | CASMVGTGAAEQYF
13 | few | TRBJ2-7 | - | TRBV27 | TGTGCCAGCAGTTGGAAGGCCTTCACGGAGCAGTACTTC | CASSWKAFTEQYF
15 | - | TRBJ2-1 | TRBD2 | TRBV28 | TGTGCCAGCAGGAGGCAGCGGGAGGGCCTGAATGAGCAGTTCTTC | CASRRQREGLNEQFF
13 | - | TRBJ2-7 | - | TRBV7-6 | TGTGCCAGCAGCTTAGATTCGGGATACGAGCAGTACTTC | CASSLDSGYEQYF
16 | - | TRBJ2-2 | - | TRBV5-4 | TGTGCCAGCAGCCCCCTCCCGGGCCAGGGAACCGGGGAGCTGTTTTTT | CASSPLPGQGTGELFF
15 | - | TRBJ1-2 | - | TRBV5-8 | TGTGCCAGCAGCTTGGCCCCGCCGGGCCTCTATGGCTACACCTTC | CASSLAPPGLYGYTF
14 | - | TRBJ2-5 | - | TRBV25-1 | TGTGCCAGCAGAGCCGATGGGCCGGGAGAGACCCAGTACTTC | CASRADGPGETQYF
15 | - | TRBJ2-3 | TRBD2 | TRBV9 | TGTGCCAGCAGCGTGGGGGGGATTAGGACAGATACGCAGTATTTT | CASSVGGIRTDTQYF
16 | - | TRBJ1-3 | - | TRBV7-2 | TGTGCCAGCAGCCCTCCCGGACGGAACTCTGGAAACACCATATATTTT | CASSPPGRNSGNTIYF
13 | - | TRBJ2-7 | TRBD2 | TRBV10-2 | TGCGCCAGCAGTAGCGGGAGTAGGTACGAGCAGTACTTC | CASSSGSRYEQYF
14 | - | TRBJ2-5 | TRBD1 | TRBV10-1 | TGCGCCAGCAGTTCCGACAGGGTGGCGGAGACCCAGTACTTC | CASSSDRVAETQYF
14 | large | TRBJ2-1 | TRBD2 | TRBV6-4 | TGTGCCAGCAGTGTTGGGACTAGCGGGAATGAGCAGTTCTTC | CASSVGTSGNEQFF
14 | - | TRBJ1-5 | - | TRBV6-1 | TGTGCCAGCAGTGACCGGGGCCGGTATCAGCCCCAGCATTTT | CASSDRGRYQPQHF
16 | - | TRBJ1-2 | - | TRBV27 | TGTGCCAGCAGTTTATCCGGTCAGGGCGTAGTTGGTGGCTACACCTTC | CASSLSGQGVVGGYTF
17 | - | TRBJ2-3 | - | TRBV6-1 | TGTGCCAGCAGTGAATTCGGGCGAGGGTCTAGCACAGATACGCAGTATTTT | CASSEFGRGSSTDTQYF
15 | - | TRBJ2-4 | TRBD2 | TRBV2 | TGTGCCAGCAGTCCTTCCGGGGGGGCCAAAAACATTCAGTACTTC | CASSPSGGAKNIQYF
12 | large | TRBJ2-1 | - | TRBV6-5 | TGTGCCAGCAGTTTGGTAGGAGGTGAGCAGTTCTTC | CASSLVGGEQFF
16 | - | TRBJ2-2 | TRBD2 | TRBV15 | TGTGCCACCAGCAGCGCCCCGGGGGGGGTCACCGGGGAGCTGTTTTTT | CATSSAPGGVTGELFF
15 | few | TRBJ2-2 | - | TRBV7-6 | TGTGCCAGCAGCCACGGCGGGGCTGCGATCGGGGAGCTGTTTTTT | CASSHGGAAIGELFF
15 | - | TRBJ2-7 | - | TRBV6-5 | TGTGCCAGCAGTTACCGGAGGACCCTTTCCTACGAGCAGTACTTC | CASSYRRTLSYEQYF
15 | - | TRBJ2-3 | TRBD2 | TRBV5-4 | TGTGCCACTCAAGGTTTAGCGGGGAGCACAGATACGCAGTATTTT | CATQGLAGSTDTQYF
14 | - | TRBJ2-2 | - | TRBV11-1 | TGTGCCAGCAGCATAATGGGGGTAACCGGGGAGCTGTTTTTT | CASSIMGVTGELFF
17 | - | TRBJ2-2 | - | TRBV7-7 | TGTGCTAGCAGCTTACAGTTGCACACAGCGAACACCGGGGAGCTGTTTTTT | CASSLQLHTANTGELFF
14 | few | TRBJ1-1 | - | TRBV4-1 | TGCGCCAGCAGCCAAGGGGCAATGGTCACTGAAGCTTTCTTT | CASSQGAMVTEAFF